Presented here are 19 T cell receptor beta chains from one specimen sequenced in a study of blood T cell repertoires in COVID-19. Libraries were prepared by immunoSEQ multiplex PCR; TCRdb keeps only in-frame clonotypes and omits some of them. This table has some 89,000 clones, around nine tenths appearing once. The sample consisted of peripheral blood. The receptors here all came from a human donor in a cohort sampled during active COVID-19.

The chain couples TRBV5-1 to TRBJ2-7; 14 nucleotides match TRBD2. V shed 4 bases and J 4 bases; nucleotides not matched to a gene: 7. Looked up from germline, CDR1 is SGHRS and CDR2 is YFSETQ. There are 16 residues in the CDR3. This CDR3 reads CASSQKTSGGAYEQYF. The CDR3 DNA follows: TGCGCCAGCAGCCAGAAGACTAGCGGGGGGGCATACGAGCAGTACTTC.

This clone was counted a few times. Additional DNA sequences in this sample encode the identical CDR3. The V call is TRBV11-2, the J call TRBJ1-1; TRBD1 is a possible D gene (5 bases). With 1 base removed from V and 6 bases from J, the gap between germline ends came to 12 bases. The CDR3 contains 14 residues. Germline V gene lookup returns CDR1 SGHAT and CDR2 FQNNGV. The CDR3 sequence: CASSLAAGSAEAFF. Here the CDR3 DNA reads TGTGCCAGCAGCTTAGCGGCAGGGTCCGCTGAAGCTTTCTTT.

The V gene is TRBV25-1, the J gene TRBJ1-2; possibly TRBD1 for D (5 bases). The CDR3 loop spans 14 amino acids. Trimming removed 5 bases from V and 7 bases from J, with 17 bases in between. Per the germline V gene, CDR1 is MGHDK and CDR2 is SYGVNS. This CDR3 is CASSLYVGGPGYTF. The CDR3 bases are TGTGCCAGCAGTCTTTATGTGGGGGGACCTGGCTACACCTTC.

This clone was recorded only once. V gene TRBV3-1 (or the pseudogene TRBV3-2) combines with J gene TRBJ2-3; D is undetermined. This CDR3 comprises 13 residues. Germline assignment: CDR1 LGHDT and CDR2 YNNKEL (reference sequence). Trimming removed 3 bases at V and 5 bases at J, with 9 bases between. This CDR3 is CASSHQPGDTQYF. The DNA for the CDR3 is TGTGCCAGCAGCCACCAACCCGGAGATACGCAGTATTTT.

The chain carries TRBV19 and TRBJ2-5, with 11 bases identical to TRBD2. In germline, CDR1 is LNHDA, CDR2 SQIVND (reference sequence). This CDR3 spans 15 amino acids. With 6 bases clipped from V and 1 base from J, the junction kept 4 bases outside the gene matches. DNA of the CDR3: TGTGCCAGTAGCATGACTAGCGGGATCCAAGAGACCCAGTACTTC. Translated: CASSMTSGIQETQYF.

The rearrangement joins TRBV5-1 to TRBJ1-5; D possibly corresponds to TRBD1 (6 bases). V was shortened by 2 bases and J by 7 bases, with 13 bases between the two germline ends. CDR1 SGHRS and CDR2 YFSETQ come from the germline V gene. The CDR3 spans 14 residues. CDR3 DNA sequence: TGCGCCAGCAGCTTTGGGGGGGCAGGGCAGCCCCAGCATTTT. Its translation is CASSFGGAGQPQHF.

CDR3 coding DNA: TGTGCCAGCAGTGAAACAGGGACGGATGTGAATGAGCAGTTCTTC. It is translated as CASSETGTDVNEQFF. The chain carries TRBV6-4 and TRBJ2-1; tentative D call: TRBD1 (6 bases). The V end was cut by 3 bases, the J end by 7 bases, with 16 bases between. The CDR3 extends over 15 amino acids. CDR1 is MRHNA, CDR2 SNTAGT, per germline.

Comments on this clone: An end of the junction does not agree with germline; a read error may underlie this. The rearrangement joins TRBV7-7 to TRBJ1-2; 9 bases match TRBD1. Germline V gene sequence: CDR1 SSHAT, CDR2 FNYEAQ (reference sequence). This CDR3 spans 14 amino acids. CDR3 in DNA: TGTGCTAGCAGCCGGGACAGGGTTGACTATGGCTACACCTTC. Its translation is CASSRDRVDYGYTF.

This clone was counted a few times. The V call is TRBV4-1, the J call TRBJ1-3; TRBD1 aligns across 9 bases. V lost 2 bases, J lost 8 bases, and 10 bases stayed unmatched. Germline lookup yields CDR1 MGHRA and CDR2 YSYEKL. The CDR3 extends over 16 amino acids. CDR3 loop: CASSQRDRVPGYTIYF. Here the CDR3 DNA reads TGCGCCAGCAGCCAACGGGACAGGGTACCCGGGTACACCATATATTTT.

The chain carries TRBV3-1 (or the pseudogene TRBV3-2) and TRBJ1-6; weak D call: TRBD1 (6 bases). This CDR3 region has 13 residues. CDR1 and CDR2 (germline): LGHDT, YNNKEL (reference sequence). V was clipped by 6 bases and J by 7 bases, with 10 bases between them. CDR3 coding DNA: TGTGCCAGCAGGACAGGCGCGAATTCACCCCTCCACTTT. Translating gives CASRTGANSPLHF.

J is TRBJ1-1 and V is TRBV13, with TRBD1 identical over 11 bases. The V and J ends lost 5 bases and 4 bases, in that order; junction bases with no gene match: 6. Germline assignment: CDR1 PRHDT and CDR2 FYEKMQ (reference sequence). The CDR3 is 15 amino acids. Written as DNA, the CDR3 is TGTGCCAGCAGCCTGGGACAGGGGGAAGGCACTGAAGCTTTCTTT. The encoded protein is CASSLGQGEGTEAFF.

The rearrangement joins TRBV18 to TRBJ2-5, with D perhaps matching TRBD2 (6 bases). Germline CDR1 KGHSH, CDR2 LQKENI. The CDR3 runs to 13 residues. The V gene lost 3 bases and the J gene lost 2 bases, with 7 bases spanning the gap. CDR3 nucleotides: TGTGCCAGCTCACCTGGGACTCAAGAGACCCAGTACTTC. Translating it yields CASSPGTQETQYF.

V and J are TRBV27 and TRBJ2-3, with TRBD1 matching 8 bases. J lost 1 base, V lost 5 bases, and 5 bases had no gene match. Per germline, CDR1 MNHEY and CDR2 SMNVEV (reference sequence). The CDR3 sequence is 15 residues long. The CDR3 DNA reads as TGTGCCAGCAGTGCAGGGGGCTGGGGCACAGATACGCAGTATTTT. Translation: CASSAGGWGTDTQYF.

The gene calls are TRBV6-5 and TRBJ1-1; D perhaps matches TRBD1 (6 bases). Germline CDR1 is MNHEY and CDR2 is SVGAGI. The germline V and J ends were trimmed by 7 bases and 1 base, with 16 bases remaining between them. The CDR3 is 15 amino acids. The CDR3 DNA follows: TGTGCCAGCAATTCCGGGACACCCGGGAACACTGAAGCTTTCTTT. It codes for CASNSGTPGNTEAFF.

The rearrangement uses TRBV3-1 (or the pseudogene TRBV3-2) and TRBJ2-1, with 13 bases fitting TRBD2. V was clipped by 1 base and J by 8 bases; unmatched bases: 2. CDR1 is LGHDT and CDR2 is YNNKEL in the germline V gene (reference sequence). The CDR3 runs to 15 residues. The CDR3 loop reads CASSQGLAGGHEQFF. The CDR3 DNA reads as TGTGCCAGCAGCCAAGGACTAGCGGGAGGCCATGAGCAGTTCTTC.

The CDR3 coding sequence is TGCGCCAGCAGCCAAGATCCTCCCTTGACAGGGGGACGTTCTGAAGCTTTCTTT. Its protein product is CASSQDPPLTGGRSEAFF. V is TRBV4-3 and J is TRBJ1-1; TRBD1 matches 9 bases. V shed 0 bases and J 6 bases; nucleotides not matched to a gene: 14. The CDR3 covers 18 residues. CDR1 and CDR2 from the germline V gene are LGHNA and YSLEER.

This chain links TRBV7-6 with TRBJ2-1, with TRBD2 identical over 14 bases. Looked up from germline, CDR1 is SGHVS and CDR2 is FNYEAQ. Trimming at V came to 0 bases and at J to 9 bases, leaving 10 bases not matched to a gene. The CDR3 is 18 residues long. CDR3 in DNA: TGTGCCAGCAGCTTAGCTGCTTCGGGACTAGCGGGAGTTAGTGAGCAGTTCTTC. Amino acid sequence: CASSLAASGLAGVSEQFF.

This sequence joins TRBV4-1 and TRBJ2-3; maybe TRBD2 (5 bases). This CDR3 is built from 14 residues. The V and J ends lost 1 base and 5 bases respectively, with 10 bases between them. Germline V gene lookup returns CDR1 MGHRA and CDR2 YSYEKL. The DNA for the CDR3 is TGCGCCAGCAGCCAAGTAGGTAGCGAAGATACGCAGTATTTT. Amino acid sequence: CASSQVGSEDTQYF.

This chain links TRBV5-5 with TRBJ2-1, with 9 bases lining up with TRBD2. Germline CDR1 reads SGHKS; CDR2 reads YYEKEE (reference sequence). The V segment lost 2 bases and the J segment 2 bases; nucleotides outside the gene matches: 2. The CDR3 is 15 residues long. The CDR3 here is CASSFSGRAYNEQFF. CDR3 bases: TGTGCCAGCAGCTTTAGCGGGAGAGCCTACAATGAGCAGTTCTTC.